The 18 T cell receptor beta chains below all came from one sample that was sequenced in a study of T cell repertoires in cytomegalovirus infection. The antigens these receptors bind are not known. TCRdb passed the reads through MiXCR, listing each CDR3 protein once. The sample consists of about a million distinct CDR3 sequences, around 32% of them appearing once. The source material was cultured CD8+ T cells from PBMCs, sampled from culture after CMV antigen stimulation. These receptors all stem from a human donor in good health (CMV status not recorded). Some clones in this sample may be carry-over from other donors' samples.

This clonotype appeared a few times. The rearrangement links TRBV10-2 to TRBJ2-1; 9 nucleotides line up with TRBD2. Germline V CDR1 and CDR2: WSHSY, SAAADI. The CDR3 consists of 15 residues. The V segment lost 3 bases and the J segment 9 bases; nucleotides outside the gene matches: 9. The CDR3 spells CASSEPLAGVGEQFF. CDR3 nucleotide sequence: TGCGCCAGCAGTGAACCACTAGCGGGTGTCGGTGAGCAGTTCTTC.

The chain combines TRBV12-3 or TRBV12-4 with TRBJ1-1; D not resolved. CDR3 size: 16 residues. The germline V and J ends were trimmed by 2 bases and 6 bases, with 19 bases remaining between them. The CDR3 coding sequence is TGTGCCAGCAGTTTAACTGCAGGACTCCTTCGCGCTGAAGCTTTCTTT. It specifies CASSLTAGLLRAEAFF.

This chain uses TRBV27 with TRBJ1-1; no definite D call. Germline assignment: CDR1 MNHEY and CDR2 SMNVEV (reference sequence). Trimming removed 0 bases at V and 4 bases at J, with 12 bases between. This CDR3 has 15 amino acids. CDR3 nucleotide sequence: TGTGCCAGCAGTTTATCGGTAGCCCGCGGCACTGAAGCTTTCTTT. It yields the protein CASSLSVARGTEAFF.

This clonotype was observed a handful of times. The chain joins TRBV7-9 to TRBJ2-1; D gene ambiguous. Trimming pared 1 base from V and 9 bases from J, leaving 10 bases between. CDR1 is SEHNR, CDR2 FQNEAQ, per germline (reference sequence). CDR3 length: 13 residues. The DNA of the CDR3 is TGTGCCAGCAGCTTAGTTGGAAGGCCTGAGCAGTTCTTC. This encodes CASSLVGRPEQFF. The full variable domain, its missing parts supplied by reference TRBV7-9 and TRBJ2-1, is DTGVSQNPRHKITKRGQNVTFRCDPISEHNRLYWYRQTLGQGPEFLTYFQNEAQLEKSRLLSDRFSAERPKGSFSTLEIQRTEQGDSAMYLCASSLVGRPEQFFGPGTRLTVL.

V and J are TRBV25-1 and TRBJ2-2; possible D gene TRBD1, 5 bases. The germline V gene encodes CDR1 MGHDK and CDR2 SYGVNS. Trimming removed 2 bases at V and 1 base at J, with 11 bases between. The CDR3 consists of 16 residues. As DNA, the CDR3 is TGTGCCAGCAGTGAAAGGAGAAGGGGGAACACCGGGGAGCTGTTTTTT. Translating it yields CASSERRRGNTGELFF.

This clonotype was seen a handful of times. The rearrangement uses TRBV27 and TRBJ1-2; D uncertain. Germline V gene lookup returns CDR1 MNHEY and CDR2 SMNVEV (reference sequence). Trimming took off 4 bases at V and 6 bases at J, with 24 bases between the two ends. There are 17 residues in the CDR3. The CDR3 sequence: CASSSYAREDHKNGYTF. The CDR3 DNA is TGTGCCAGCAGTTCATACGCGAGGGAGGACCATAAGAATGGCTACACCTTC.

This clonotype was seen repeatedly, ten times or more. The CDR3 DNA is TGTGCCAGCAGCATGACAGGTTCTTCTGGGGCCAACGTCCTGACTTTC. Translation gives CASSMTGSSGANVLTF. The chain recombines TRBV7-6 with TRBJ2-6; D perhaps matches TRBD1 (6 bases). CDR3 size: 16 residues. Germline V gene data show CDR1 as SGHVS and CDR2 as FNYEAQ. V lost 5 bases and J lost 1, with 12 bases in between. Using reference TRBV7-6 and TRBJ2-6 for the parts outside the CDR3, the full variable domain is GAGVSQSPRYKVTKRGQDVALRCDPISGHVSLYWYRQALGQGPEFLTYFNYEAQQDKSGLPNDRFSAERPEGSISTLTIQRTEQRDSAMYRCASSMTGSSGANVLTFGAGSRLTVL.

This clonotype turned up a few times. The J gene is TRBJ1-1, the V gene TRBV10-3; no reliable D call. V lost 7 bases to trimming and J lost 4 bases, with 13 bases between them. This CDR3 region has 13 residues. Germline assignment: CDR1 ENHRY and CDR2 SYGVKD. As DNA, the CDR3 is TGTGCCATCAATCAGGAGGGTAGCACTGAAGCTTTCTTT. Residues: CAINQEGSTEAFF.

This clonotype appeared a single time. The rearrangement joins TRBV9 to TRBJ1-1; 7 nucleotides line up with TRBD1. The CDR3 is 14 residues long. Germline trimming cut 3 bases from V and 7 bases from J; bases unmatched to any gene: 9. Germline CDR1 is SGDLS and CDR2 is YYNGEE. The CDR3 reads CASSAGGVSGEAFF. CDR3 bases: TGTGCCAGCAGCGCAGGGGGGGTTTCGGGTGAAGCTTTCTTT.

This chain links TRBV19 with TRBJ2-3, with D possibly TRBD1 on 6 matching bases. There are 16 residues in the CDR3. The V end was cut by 6 bases, the J end by 2 bases, with 18 bases between. In germline, CDR1 is LNHDA, CDR2 SQIVND (reference sequence). The DNA of the CDR3 is TGTGCCAGTAGAGCACCCGGACAGTTTCCCACAGATACGCAGTATTTT. This sequence encodes CASRAPGQFPTDTQYF.

This chain links TRBV5-8 with TRBJ2-7, with 7 positions matching TRBD1. CDR3 length equals 13 residues. Germline loops: CDR1 SGHTS, CDR2 YDEGEE. Trimming removed 2 bases from V and 5 bases from J; junction bases left unmatched: 4. CDR3 protein: CASSFTGVDEQYV. The CDR3 DNA reads TGTGCCAGCAGCTTTACAGGGGTGGACGAGCAGTACGTC.

The V gene is TRBV6-2 or TRBV6-3, the J gene TRBJ2-7; maybe TRBD2 (6 bases). The CDR3 extends over 13 amino acids. CDR1 and CDR2 (germline): MNHEY, SVGEGT. V was clipped by 8 bases and J by 0 bases, with 11 bases between them. The CDR3 region has the DNA TGTGCCAGCGCCTGGAGGGGCTCCTACGAGCAGTACGTC. Translated, it gives CASAWRGSYEQYV.

In its sample, this clonotype was seen many times. V gene TRBV7-2 combines with J gene TRBJ1-2; D is uncertain. Looked up from germline, CDR1 is SGHTA and CDR2 is FQGNSA. This CDR3 has 14 amino acids. The ends were cut back, 11 bases at V and 2 bases at J, with 18 bases in the middle. In nucleotides, the CDR3 is TGTGCCGGTTTTTTTGCGGCACCCAACTATGGCTACACCTTC. It yields the protein CAGFFAAPNYGYTF.

This clonotype appeared many times. The chain is built from TRBV27 and TRBJ2-1; D could derive from TRBD1 or TRBD2 (5 bases each). V lost 6 bases, J lost 5 bases, and 14 bases lay in between. Germline values: CDR1 MNHEY, CDR2 SMNVEV (reference sequence). This CDR3 comprises 14 residues. CDR3 in amino acids: CASRPPGPHNEQFF. CDR3 nucleotide sequence: TGTGCCAGCAGACCCCCGGGACCCCACAATGAGCAGTTCTTC.

This clonotype was counted between two and nine times. The J gene is TRBJ1-4, the V gene TRBV7-6, with D unresolved. Germline values: CDR1 SGHVS, CDR2 FNYEAQ. Trimming left V 5 bases short and J 5 bases short, with 9 bases between. This CDR3 spans 13 amino acids. In DNA, the CDR3 is TGTGCCAGCAGCCCCAGCCCAAATGAAAAACTGTTTTTT. Residues: CASSPSPNEKLFF.

This chain uses TRBV15 with TRBJ2-3; TRBD1 matches at 8 bases. CDR1 and CDR2 from the germline V gene are LNHNV and YYDKDF (reference sequence). The CDR3 runs to 16 residues. The V segment lost 1 base and the J segment 0 bases; nucleotides outside the gene matches: 3. CDR3 amino acids: CATSRVGQVSTDTQYF. The CDR3 DNA is TGTGCCACCAGCAGAGTGGGACAGGTGAGCACAGATACGCAGTATTTT.

The chain uses TRBV6-5 and TRBJ1-5, with D possibly being TRBD1 (6 bases). From germline, CDR1 is MNHEY and CDR2 SVGAGI. This CDR3 spans 14 amino acids. Trimming left V 3 bases short and J 2 bases short, with 8 bases between. The CDR3 DNA follows: TGTGCCAGCAGTTATTACAGGGGCAATCAGCCCCAGCATTTT. This gives the protein CASSYYRGNQPQHF.

This chain uses TRBV28 with TRBJ2-7; D uncertain. Per the germline V gene, CDR1 is MDHEN and CDR2 is SYDVKM. Trimming cost V 5 bases and J 1 base, with 9 bases left between them. The CDR3 is 13 amino acids. In DNA, the CDR3 is TGTGCCAGCAGTCAAACCCGATCCTACGAGCAGTACGTC. Translated, it gives CASSQTRSYEQYV.